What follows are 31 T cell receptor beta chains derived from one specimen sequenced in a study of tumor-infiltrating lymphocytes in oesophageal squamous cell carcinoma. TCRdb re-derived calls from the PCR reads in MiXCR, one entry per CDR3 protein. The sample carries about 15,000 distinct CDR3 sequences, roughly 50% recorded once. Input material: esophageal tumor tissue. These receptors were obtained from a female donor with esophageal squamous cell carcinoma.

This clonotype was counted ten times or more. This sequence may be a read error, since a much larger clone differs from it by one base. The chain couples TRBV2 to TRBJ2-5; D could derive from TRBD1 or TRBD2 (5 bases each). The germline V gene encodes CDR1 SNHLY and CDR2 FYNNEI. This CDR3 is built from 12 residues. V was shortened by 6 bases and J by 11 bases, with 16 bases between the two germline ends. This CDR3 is CASSGTNNEQYF. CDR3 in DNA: TGTGCCAGCAGCGGGACCAACAATGAGCAGTACTTC.

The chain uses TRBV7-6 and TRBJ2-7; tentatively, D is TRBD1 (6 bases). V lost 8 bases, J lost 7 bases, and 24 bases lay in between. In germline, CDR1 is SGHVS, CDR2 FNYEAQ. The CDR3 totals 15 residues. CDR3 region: CASGTRAPRDNEQYF. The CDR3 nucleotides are TGTGCCAGCGGAACGAGAGCACCCCGGGACAATGAGCAGTACTTC.

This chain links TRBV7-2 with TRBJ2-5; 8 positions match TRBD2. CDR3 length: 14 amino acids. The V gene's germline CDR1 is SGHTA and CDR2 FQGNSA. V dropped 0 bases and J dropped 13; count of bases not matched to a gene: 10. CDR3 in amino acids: CASSLAQTSSGLYF. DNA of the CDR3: TGTGCCAGCAGCTTAGCCCAGACCTCTAGCGGGTTGTACTTC.

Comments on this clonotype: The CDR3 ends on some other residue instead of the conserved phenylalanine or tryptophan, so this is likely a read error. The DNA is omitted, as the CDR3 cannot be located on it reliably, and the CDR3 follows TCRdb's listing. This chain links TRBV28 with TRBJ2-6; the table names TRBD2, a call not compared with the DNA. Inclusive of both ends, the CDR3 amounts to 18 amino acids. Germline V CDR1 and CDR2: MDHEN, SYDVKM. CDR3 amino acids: CASTSSGTPNSYEQYFGA.

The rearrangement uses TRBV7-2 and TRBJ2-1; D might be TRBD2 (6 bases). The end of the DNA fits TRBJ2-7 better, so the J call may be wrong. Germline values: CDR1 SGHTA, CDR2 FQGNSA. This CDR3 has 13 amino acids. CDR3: CASSLGRAYEQYF. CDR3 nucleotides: TGTGCCAGCAGCTTAGGGAGGGCCTACGAGCAGTACTTC.

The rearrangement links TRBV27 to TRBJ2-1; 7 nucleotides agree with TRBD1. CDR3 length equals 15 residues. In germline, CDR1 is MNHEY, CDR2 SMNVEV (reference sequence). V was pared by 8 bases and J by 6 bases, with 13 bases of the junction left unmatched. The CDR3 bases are TGTGCCAGCGTCAACAGGGGTCTTACCTTCAATGAGCAGTTCTTC. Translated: CASVNRGLTFNEQFF.

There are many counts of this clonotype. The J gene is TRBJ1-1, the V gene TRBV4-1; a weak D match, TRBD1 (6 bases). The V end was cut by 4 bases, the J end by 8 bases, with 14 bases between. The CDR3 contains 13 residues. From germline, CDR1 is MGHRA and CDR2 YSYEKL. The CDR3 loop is CASSLGRGGEAFF. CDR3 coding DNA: TGCGCCAGCAGCCTAGGGAGGGGGGGAGAAGCTTTCTTT.

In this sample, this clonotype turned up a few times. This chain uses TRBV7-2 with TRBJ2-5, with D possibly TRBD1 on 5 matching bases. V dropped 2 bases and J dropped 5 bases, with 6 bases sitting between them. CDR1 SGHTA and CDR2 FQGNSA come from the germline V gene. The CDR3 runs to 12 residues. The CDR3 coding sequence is TGTGCCAGCAGCTTAAAGGGGGAGACCCAGTACTTC. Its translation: CASSLKGETQYF.

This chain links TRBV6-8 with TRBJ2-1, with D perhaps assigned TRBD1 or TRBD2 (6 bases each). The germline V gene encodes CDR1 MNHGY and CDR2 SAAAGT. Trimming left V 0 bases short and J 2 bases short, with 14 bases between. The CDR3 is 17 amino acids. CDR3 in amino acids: CASSYSRGVGPYNEQFF. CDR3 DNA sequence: TGTGCCAGCAGTTACTCGAGGGGGGTAGGGCCCTACAATGAGCAGTTCTTC.

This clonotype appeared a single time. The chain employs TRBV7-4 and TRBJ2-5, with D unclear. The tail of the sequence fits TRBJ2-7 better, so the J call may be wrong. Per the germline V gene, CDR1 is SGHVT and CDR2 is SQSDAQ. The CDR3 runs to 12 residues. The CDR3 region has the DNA TGTGCCAGCAGCCAGAACGTGGGCGAGCAGTACTTC. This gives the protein CASSQNVGEQYF.

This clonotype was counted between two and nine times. CDR3 amino acids: CASSLAGSSQPVKNIQYF. In DNA, the CDR3 is TGTGCCAGCAGCTTAGCGGGGAGCAGTCAACCGGTCAAAAACATTCAGTACTTC. The chain links TRBV7-2 to TRBJ2-4; the D gene is possibly TRBD2 (5 bases). CDR3 length: 18 residues. V lost 0 bases to trimming and J lost 3 bases, with 18 bases between them. Germline-derived CDR1 and CDR2 are SGHTA and FQGNSA.

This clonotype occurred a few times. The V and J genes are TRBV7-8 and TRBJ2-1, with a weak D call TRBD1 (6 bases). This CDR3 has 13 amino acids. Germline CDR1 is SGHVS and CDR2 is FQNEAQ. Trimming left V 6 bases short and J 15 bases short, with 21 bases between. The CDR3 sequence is CASSPRGPTDRFF. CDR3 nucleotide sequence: TGTGCCAGCAGTCCCAGGGGACCTACCGACCGGTTCTTC.

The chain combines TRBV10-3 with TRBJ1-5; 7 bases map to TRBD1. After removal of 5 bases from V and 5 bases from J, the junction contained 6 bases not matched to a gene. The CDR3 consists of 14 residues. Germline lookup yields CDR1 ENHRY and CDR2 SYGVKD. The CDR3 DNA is TGTGCCATCAGTCTTTACAGGGGCGATCAGCCCCAGCATTTT. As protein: CAISLYRGDQPQHF.

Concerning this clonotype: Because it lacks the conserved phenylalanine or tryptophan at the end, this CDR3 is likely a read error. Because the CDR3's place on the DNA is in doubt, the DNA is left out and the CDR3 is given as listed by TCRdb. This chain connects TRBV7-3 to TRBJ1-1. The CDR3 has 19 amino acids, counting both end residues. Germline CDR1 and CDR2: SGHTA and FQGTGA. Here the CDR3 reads CASSFGKREGSQIRSILAQ.

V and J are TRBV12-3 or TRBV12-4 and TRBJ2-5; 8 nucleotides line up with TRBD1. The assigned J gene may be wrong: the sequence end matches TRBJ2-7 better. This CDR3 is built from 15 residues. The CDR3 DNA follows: TGTGCCAGCAGTTTAGGGGCAGGGGGCGCGTACGAGCAGTACTTC. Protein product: CASSLGAGGAYEQYF.

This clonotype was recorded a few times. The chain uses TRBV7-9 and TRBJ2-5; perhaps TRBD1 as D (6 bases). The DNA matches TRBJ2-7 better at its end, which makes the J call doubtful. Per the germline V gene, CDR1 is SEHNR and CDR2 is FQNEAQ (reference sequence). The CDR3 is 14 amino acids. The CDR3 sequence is CASSLSGGGYEQYF. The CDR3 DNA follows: TGTGCCAGCAGCTTAAGTGGGGGCGGCTACGAGCAGTACTTC.

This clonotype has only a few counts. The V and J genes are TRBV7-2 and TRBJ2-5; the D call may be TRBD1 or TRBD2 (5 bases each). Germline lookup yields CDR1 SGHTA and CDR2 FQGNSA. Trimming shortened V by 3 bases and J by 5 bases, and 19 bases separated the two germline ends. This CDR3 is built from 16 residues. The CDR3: CASSFPTPPGRETQYF. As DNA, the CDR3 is TGTGCCAGCAGCTTCCCTACCCCCCCGGGACGGGAGACCCAGTACTTC. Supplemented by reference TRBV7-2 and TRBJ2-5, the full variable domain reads GAGVSQSPSNKVTEKGKDVELRCDPISGHTALYWYRQSLGQGLEFLIYFQGNSAPDKSGLPSDRFSAERTGGSVSTLTIQRTQQEDSAVYLCASSFPTPPGRETQYFGPGTRLLVL.

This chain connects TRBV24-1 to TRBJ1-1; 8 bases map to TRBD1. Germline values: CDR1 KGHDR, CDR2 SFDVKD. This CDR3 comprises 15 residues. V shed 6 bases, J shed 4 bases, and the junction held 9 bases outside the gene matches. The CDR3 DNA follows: TGTGCCACCAGTTCGTCAGGACAGGGCAGCACTGAAGCTTTCTTT. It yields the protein CATSSSGQGSTEAFF.

Here the CDR3 DNA reads TGTGCCACCAGTGACCCTAGCGGAGGAAAAGAGACCCAGTACTTC. As protein: CATSDPSGGKETQYF. This chain links TRBV24-1 with TRBJ2-5, with 7 nucleotides matching TRBD2. CDR1 is KGHDR and CDR2 is SFDVKD in the germline V gene. CDR3 length: 15 amino acids. Trimming at V came to 4 bases and at J to 3 bases, leaving 7 bases not matched to a gene.

CDR3 in DNA: TGTGCCAGCACGGGACGGCCGAGCTCCTACGAGCAGTACTTC. Encoded protein: CASTGRPSSYEQYF. The rearrangement uses TRBV7-6 and TRBJ2-5, with D perhaps given as TRBD1 or TRBD2 (5 bases each). The J call may be mistaken, given a closer DNA end match to TRBJ2-7. The CDR3 spans 14 residues. Germline CDR1 and CDR2: SGHVS and FNYEAQ.

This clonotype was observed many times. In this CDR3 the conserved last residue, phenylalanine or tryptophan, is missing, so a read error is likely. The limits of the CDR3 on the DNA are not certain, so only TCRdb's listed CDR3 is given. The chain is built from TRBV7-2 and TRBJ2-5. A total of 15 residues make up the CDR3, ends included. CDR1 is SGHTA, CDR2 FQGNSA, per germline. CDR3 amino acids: CASSLASSYEQYFGN.

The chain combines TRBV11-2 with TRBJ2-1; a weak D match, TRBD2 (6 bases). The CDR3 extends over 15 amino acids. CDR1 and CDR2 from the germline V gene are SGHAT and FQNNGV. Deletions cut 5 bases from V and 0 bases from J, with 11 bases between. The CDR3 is CASSRGIGSYNEQFF. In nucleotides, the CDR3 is TGTGCCAGCAGCCGCGGGATAGGCTCCTACAATGAGCAGTTCTTC.

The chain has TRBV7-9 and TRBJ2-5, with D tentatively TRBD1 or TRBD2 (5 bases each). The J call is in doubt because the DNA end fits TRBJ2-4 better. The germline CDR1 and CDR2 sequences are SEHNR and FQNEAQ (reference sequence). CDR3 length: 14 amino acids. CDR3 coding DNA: TGTGCCAGCAGCCACGAGGGGGCCAAAAACATTCAGTACTTC. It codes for CASSHEGAKNIQYF.

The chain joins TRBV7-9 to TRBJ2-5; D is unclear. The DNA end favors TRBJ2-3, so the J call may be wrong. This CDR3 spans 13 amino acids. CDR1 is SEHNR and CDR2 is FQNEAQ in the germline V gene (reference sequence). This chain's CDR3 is CASSATVTDTQYF. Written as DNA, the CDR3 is TGTGCCAGCAGCGCCACCGTCACAGATACGCAGTATTTT.

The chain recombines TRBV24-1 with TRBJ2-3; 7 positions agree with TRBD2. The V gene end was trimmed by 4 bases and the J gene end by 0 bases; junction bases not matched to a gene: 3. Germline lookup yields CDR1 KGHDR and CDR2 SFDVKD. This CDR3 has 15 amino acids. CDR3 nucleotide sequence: TGTGCCACCAGTGAGACGGGGGGAAGCACAGATACGCAGTATTTT. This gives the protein CATSETGGSTDTQYF.

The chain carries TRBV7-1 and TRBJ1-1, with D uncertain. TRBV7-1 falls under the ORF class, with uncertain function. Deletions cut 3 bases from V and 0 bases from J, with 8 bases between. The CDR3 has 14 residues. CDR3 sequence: CASSSHALNTEAFF. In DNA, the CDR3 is TGTGCCAGCAGCTCTCATGCCCTGAACACTGAAGCTTTCTTT.

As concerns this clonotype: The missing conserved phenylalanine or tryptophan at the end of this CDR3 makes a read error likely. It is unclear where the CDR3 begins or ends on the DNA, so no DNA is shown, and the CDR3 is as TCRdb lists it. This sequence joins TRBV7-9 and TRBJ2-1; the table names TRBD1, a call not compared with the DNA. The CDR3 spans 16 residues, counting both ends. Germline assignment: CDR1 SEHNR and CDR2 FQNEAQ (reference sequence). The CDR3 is CASSLGTGSHEQYFGN.

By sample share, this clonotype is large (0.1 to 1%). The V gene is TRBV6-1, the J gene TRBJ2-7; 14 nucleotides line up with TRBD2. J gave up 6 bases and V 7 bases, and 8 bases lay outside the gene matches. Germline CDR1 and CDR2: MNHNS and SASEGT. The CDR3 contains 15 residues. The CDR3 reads CASNRGLAGVVEQYF. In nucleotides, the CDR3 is TGTGCCAGCAATAGGGGACTAGCGGGAGTTGTCGAGCAGTACTTC.

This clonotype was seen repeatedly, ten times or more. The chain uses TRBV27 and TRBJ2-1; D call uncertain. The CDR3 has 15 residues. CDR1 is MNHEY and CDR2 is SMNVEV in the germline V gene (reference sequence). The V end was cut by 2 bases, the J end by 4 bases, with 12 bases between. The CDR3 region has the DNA TGTGCCAGCAGTTTAGCAGCGCCGGTTTACAATGAGCAGTTCTTC. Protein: CASSLAAPVYNEQFF.

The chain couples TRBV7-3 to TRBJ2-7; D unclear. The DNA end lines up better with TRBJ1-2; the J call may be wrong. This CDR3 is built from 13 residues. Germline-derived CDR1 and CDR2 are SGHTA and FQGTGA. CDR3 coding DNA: TGTGCCAGCAGCTCCAGAGCTAACTATGGCTACACCTTC. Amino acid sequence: CASSSRANYGYTF.

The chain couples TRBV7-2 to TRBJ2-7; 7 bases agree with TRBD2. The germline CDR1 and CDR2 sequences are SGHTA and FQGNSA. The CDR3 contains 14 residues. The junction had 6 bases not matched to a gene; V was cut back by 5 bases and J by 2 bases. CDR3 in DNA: TGTGCCAGCAGCCCCCGGGGGGACCCCTACGAGCAGTACTTC. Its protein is CASSPRGDPYEQYF.